A selection of T cell receptor beta chains follows, all from one sample in a study of blood T cells in healthy people across ages. Via MiXCR, TCRdb re-called the 5' RACE reads, giving one row per CDR3 protein. In the table there are hundreds of thousands of distinct CDR3 sequences, 20% to 25% of which are singletons. Source material: blood. Receptors originate from a man between 65 and 85 years old in good health. CDR3s include the opening cysteine and the closing phenylalanine or tryptophan. A D gene is named only where the DNA matches it firmly. Clone size, where shown, is once, few, many, or a class for clones that have expanded.

cdr3_length,v_call,j_call,clone_size,d_call,cdr3_aa,cdr3_nt
13,TRBV7-2,TRBJ2-7,.,.,CASSPSRSYEQYF,TGTGCCAGCAGCCCATCCCGATCCTACGAGCAGTACTTC
12,TRBV3-1,TRBJ1-2,few,.,CASSQGRRGYTF,TGTGCCAGCAGCCAAGGGCGAAGAGGCTACACCTTC
17,TRBV7-9,TRBJ2-6,.,.,CASSLFSRVAGANVLTF,TGTGCCAGCAGCTTATTTTCGAGGGTAGCTGGGGCCAACGTCCTGACTTTC
15,TRBV5-1,TRBJ2-1,.,.,CASSLGLIDEDEQFF,TGCGCCAGCAGCCTTGGACTAATTGACGAGGATGAGCAGTTCTTC
12,TRBV4-3,TRBJ1-4,.,.,CASRGGDENLFF,TGCGCCAGCAGGGGGGGCGATGAAAACCTGTTTTTT
14,TRBV12-3/TRBV12-4,TRBJ1-4,many,TRBD1,CASRLTGVNEKLFF,TGTGCCAGCAGATTGACAGGGGTTAATGAAAAACTGTTTTTT
13,TRBV27,TRBJ2-1,.,TRBD1,CASRGQQGEEQFF,TGTGCCAGCAGGGGACAACAGGGGGAAGAGCAGTTCTTC
15,TRBV20-1,TRBJ2-5,.,.,CSASRAPSPQETQYF,TGCAGTGCTAGTCGGGCCCCGTCTCCCCAAGAGACCCAGTACTTC
13,TRBV7-9,TRBJ1-1,.,.,CASSPLGVLEAFF,TGTGCCAGCAGCCCCCTCGGGGTGCTTGAAGCTTTCTTT
14,TRBV7-8,TRBJ2-7,.,TRBD1,CASTSFDRGLEQYF,TGTGCCAGCACCTCTTTTGACAGGGGGCTCGAGCAGTACTTC
13,TRBV18,TRBJ1-2,.,.,CASSQSESYGYTF,TGTGCCAGCTCACAATCAGAGAGCTATGGCTACACCTTC
14,TRBV12-3/TRBV12-4,TRBJ1-2,.,.,CASSLGQGPYGYTF,TGTGCCAGCAGTTTAGGTCAGGGGCCCTATGGCTACACCTTC
16,TRBV11-2,TRBJ2-3,.,TRBD2,CASSWEGNWGTDTQYF,TGTGCCAGCAGCTGGGAGGGCAACTGGGGCACAGATACGCAGTATTTT
18,TRBV9,TRBJ2-2,once,TRBD2,CASSETSGGPVSTGELFF,TGTGCCAGCAGCGAAACTAGCGGGGGACCCGTGAGCACCGGGGAGCTGTTTTTT
15,TRBV6-6,TRBJ2-3,few,TRBD2,CASSYRSGRADTQYF,TGTGCCAGCAGTTACCGTAGCGGGAGGGCTGATACGCAGTATTTT